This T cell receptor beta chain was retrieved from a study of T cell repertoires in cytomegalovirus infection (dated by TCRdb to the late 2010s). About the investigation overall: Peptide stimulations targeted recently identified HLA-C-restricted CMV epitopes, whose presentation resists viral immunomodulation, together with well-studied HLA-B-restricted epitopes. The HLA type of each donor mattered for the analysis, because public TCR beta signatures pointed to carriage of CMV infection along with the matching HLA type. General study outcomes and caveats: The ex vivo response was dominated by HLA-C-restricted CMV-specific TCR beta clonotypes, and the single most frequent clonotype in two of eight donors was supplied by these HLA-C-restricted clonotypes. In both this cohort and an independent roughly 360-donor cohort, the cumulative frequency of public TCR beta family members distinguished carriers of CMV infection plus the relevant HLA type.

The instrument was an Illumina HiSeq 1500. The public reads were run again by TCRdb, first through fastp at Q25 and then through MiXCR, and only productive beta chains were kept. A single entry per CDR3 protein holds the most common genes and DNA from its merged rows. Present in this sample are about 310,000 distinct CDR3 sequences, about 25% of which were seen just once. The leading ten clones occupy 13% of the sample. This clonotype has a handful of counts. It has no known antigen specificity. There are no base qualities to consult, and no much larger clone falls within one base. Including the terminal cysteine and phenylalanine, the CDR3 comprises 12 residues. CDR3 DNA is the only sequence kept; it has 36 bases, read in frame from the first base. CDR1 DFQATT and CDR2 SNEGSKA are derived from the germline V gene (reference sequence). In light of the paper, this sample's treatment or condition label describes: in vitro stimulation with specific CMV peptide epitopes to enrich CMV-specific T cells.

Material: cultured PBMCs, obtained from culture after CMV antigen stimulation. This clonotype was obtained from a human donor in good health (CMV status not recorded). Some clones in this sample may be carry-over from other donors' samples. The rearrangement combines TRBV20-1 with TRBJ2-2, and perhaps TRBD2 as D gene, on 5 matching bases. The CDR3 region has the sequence CGTLLDTGELFF. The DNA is TGCGGAACGTTACTAGACACCGGGGAGCTGTTTTTT.